The 14 T cell receptor beta chains presented below share a single source sample, sequenced in a study of blood T cell repertoires in COVID-19. Using immunoSEQ multiplex PCR, the repertoire was profiled, and TCRdb retains in-frame clones only, with some absent. The sample includes fewer than 250,000 clones, 86% of them seen just once. Sequenced input: PBMCs or T cells enriched from blood (not recorded which). These receptors were collected from a woman aged 45-65 years who had recovered from COVID-19.

J is TRBJ1-2 and V is TRBV7-8, with 9 bases aligning to TRBD1. The ends lost 3 bases at V and 6 bases at J; junction bases unmatched: 8. CDR1 SGHVS and CDR2 FQNEAQ come from the germline V gene. The CDR3 extends over 15 amino acids. Here the CDR3 reads CASSFTRGQGHGYTF. DNA for the CDR3: TGTGCCAGCAGCTTTACGAGGGGACAGGGACATGGCTACACCTTC.

The genes are TRBV3-1 (or the pseudogene TRBV3-2) and TRBJ1-3; TRBD1 might be the D (6 bases). The germline V gene has CDR1 LGHDT and CDR2 YNNKEL (reference sequence). This CDR3 region has 15 residues. Deletions cut 2 bases from V and 4 bases from J, with 12 bases between. The DNA of the CDR3 is TGTGCCAGCAGCCAATCAGGGGCGTACGGAAACACCATATATTTT. Its translation: CASSQSGAYGNTIYF.

V usage is TRBV19 and J usage is TRBJ1-4; D unresolved. Trimming took off 5 bases at V and 4 bases at J, with 8 bases between the two ends. Germline CDR1 LNHDA, CDR2 SQIVND (reference sequence). This CDR3 comprises 13 residues. The CDR3, as DNA: TGTGCCAGTAGTGACCGGGGTAATGAAAAACTGTTTTTT. Its protein is CASSDRGNEKLFF.

V gene TRBV14 combines with J gene TRBJ2-1; TRBD2 matches 11 bases. The CDR3 length is 17 residues. The germline V gene has CDR1 SGHDN and CDR2 FVKESK. The J segment lost 6 bases and the V segment lost 4 bases, leaving 11 bases of the junction unmatched. The CDR3 bases are TGTGCCAGCAGCCCCAGACGTCTAGCGGGAGGAGGCAATGAGCAGTTCTTC. Encoded protein: CASSPRRLAGGGNEQFF.

The V and J genes are TRBV5-5 and TRBJ2-3; 8 bases fit TRBD1. The CDR3 consists of 14 residues. Unmatched junction bases numbered 2, after V lost 3 bases and J lost 2 bases. Germline V gene lookup returns CDR1 SGHKS and CDR2 YYEKEE (reference sequence). CDR3 region: CASSYRGITDTQYF. The CDR3, as DNA: TGTGCCAGCAGCTACAGGGGGATCACAGATACGCAGTATTTT.

The gene calls are TRBV7-6 and TRBJ1-1, with D possibly being TRBD1 (6 bases). CDR1 and CDR2 (germline): SGHVS, FNYEAQ. This CDR3 region has 15 residues. V was trimmed by 4 bases and J by 5 bases, leaving 17 bases between them. CDR3 in amino acids: CASSYSPGEGTEAFF. The CDR3 bases are TGTGCCAGCAGCTATTCTCCAGGGGAAGGGACTGAAGCTTTCTTT.

In this sample, this clone turned up once. J is TRBJ1-1 and V is TRBV5-1, with D unresolved. Looked up from germline, CDR1 is SGHRS and CDR2 is YFSETQ. This CDR3 spans 15 amino acids. Trimming removed 0 bases from V and 1 base from J, with 10 bases in between. The CDR3 loop is CASSLVASQNTEAFF. CDR3 DNA sequence: TGCGCCAGCAGCTTGGTAGCATCCCAGAACACTGAAGCTTTCTTT.

The chain couples TRBV12-5 to TRBJ1-1; 9 bases fit TRBD1. J gave up 5 bases and V 5 bases, and 15 bases lay outside the gene matches. Germline V CDR1 and CDR2: LGHNT, FRNRAP. The CDR3 is 17 amino acids. In DNA, the CDR3 is TGTGCTAGTGGTCTTAGACCCCGGGGGACAGGGCGGACTGAAGCTTTCTTT. It encodes CASGLRPRGTGRTEAFF.

V and J are TRBV19 and TRBJ2-1, with D possibly being TRBD1 (5 bases). The CDR3 length is 12 residues. CDR1 and CDR2 from the germline V gene are LNHDA and SQIVND (reference sequence). V was pared by 3 bases and J by 7 bases, with 7 bases between. DNA for the CDR3: TGTGCCAGTAGTATCAGGGCGAATGAGCAGTTCTTC. It yields the protein CASSIRANEQFF.

The rearrangement links TRBV9 to TRBJ2-3; 12 nucleotides line up with TRBD2. With V trimmed by 0 bases and J by 6 bases, 14 bases remained unmatched. The length of the CDR3 is 19 residues. Germline values: CDR1 SGDLS, CDR2 YYNGEE. The CDR3 is CASSVATLYDLAGGDTQYF. In DNA form, the CDR3 reads TGTGCCAGCAGCGTAGCTACGTTGTATGATCTAGCGGGAGGGGATACGCAGTATTTT.

The chain combines TRBV29-1 with TRBJ2-5; D is possibly TRBD2 (7 bases). Germline V gives CDR1 SQVTM, CDR2 ANQGSEA. The CDR3 runs 17 residues. V lost 4 bases, J lost 2 bases, and 23 bases lay in between. The CDR3 protein is CSVVGGGLRTRQETQYF. For the CDR3, the DNA is TGCAGCGTTGTGGGGGGGGGCCTACGGACTAGGCAAGAGACCCAGTACTTC.

The chain combines TRBV5-1 with TRBJ2-1, with 7 bases lining up with TRBD1. Looked up from germline, CDR1 is SGHRS and CDR2 is YFSETQ. This CDR3 is built from 14 residues. The J segment lost 6 bases and the V segment lost 0 bases, leaving 3 bases of the junction unmatched. The CDR3, as DNA: TGCGCCAGCAGCTTGGGGGGACAGATCAATGAGCAGTTCTTC. Amino acid sequence: CASSLGGQINEQFF.

The chain uses TRBV6-5 and TRBJ2-3; D is ambiguous. The CDR3 length is 15 residues. CDR1 and CDR2 (germline): MNHEY, SVGAGI. V was clipped by 6 bases and J by 0 bases, with 13 bases between them. The CDR3 region is CASSDPGPSTDTQYF. CDR3 bases: TGTGCCAGCAGCGACCCGGGTCCTAGCACAGATACGCAGTATTTT.

This clone was found a few times. V gene TRBV19 combines with J gene TRBJ2-1, with TRBD1 matching over 10 bases. Germline V gene data show CDR1 as LNHDA and CDR2 as SQIVND (reference sequence). This CDR3 is 15 amino acids long. The junction had 3 bases not matched to a gene; V was cut back by 3 bases and J by 4 bases. CDR3 amino acids: CASSIGGQGYNEQFF. CDR3 coding DNA: TGTGCCAGTAGTATTGGGGGACAGGGGTACAATGAGCAGTTCTTC. Full variable domain (remainder filled in from reference TRBV19 and TRBJ2-1): DGGITQSPKYLFRKEGQNVTLSCEQNLNHDAMYWYRQDPGQGLRLIYYSQIVNDFQKGDIAEGYSVSREKKESFPLTVTSAQKNPTAFYLCASSIGGQGYNEQFFGPGTRLTVL.